This T cell receptor (beta chain) derives from a study of cytomegalovirus exposure and HLA in healthy donors. Study-level findings and limits: In a later analysis, TCR beta V- and J-gene trimming showed a link to a missense DCLRE1C variant.

Primers for the PCR totalled 60 Vbeta and 13 Jbeta. This table comes from immunoSEQ multiplex PCR, and its TCRdb copy is limited to in-frame clones, with some not included. The table shows around 280,000 clones, with roughly 89% occurring only once. This clone was found once. What it binds is not known. V was pared by 7 bases and J by 1 base, with 34 bases between. There are 20 residues in the CDR3. From germline, CDR1 is SQVTM and CDR2 ANQGSEA. The sequence was collected from a woman younger than 35 in good health and CMV-seronegative. The sequenced sample was PBMCs. The chain carries TRBV29-1 and TRBJ1-1; weak D call: TRBD1 (6 bases). CDR3 bases: TGCAGCGCACTCGCCGCTCCTTTGGACAGTCCTAACATCGAGAACACTGAAGCTTTCTTT. It codes for CSALAAPLDSPNIENTEAFF.